The rows below give T cell receptor beta chains drawn from one sample of a study of identical twins. TCRdb reprocessed the 5' RACE reads with MiXCR, giving one entry per CDR3 protein. The sample comprises 650,000 to 800,000 distinct CDR3 sequences, 8.5% to 9% of which are singletons, and approximately 0.96% rests with the top ten. These data also featured in a second study, about yellow fever vaccine responses in identical twins.

The sequenced material came from PBMCs. These receptors came from a woman younger than 35 in good health. Both conserved end residues are part of each CDR3. The D gene is left open where the match is weak. The size entry is marked missing in some rows and otherwise reads once, few, many or a size class.

d_call clone_size j_call v_call cdr3_aa cdr3_nt
- few TRBJ2-3 TRBV7-9 CASSLALGTQSTDTQYF TGTGCCAGCAGCTTAGCGCTAGGGACACAGAGCACAGATACGCAGTATTTT
- - TRBJ2-5 TRBV12-5 CASGLGHTALGSETQYF TGTGCTAGTGGTTTAGGCCATACGGCCCTTGGATCGGAGACCCAGTACTTC
- many TRBJ2-7 TRBV3-1 CASSSRTGTYEQYF TGTGCCAGCAGCTCAAGGACCGGTACCTACGAGCAGTACTTC
TRBD2 - TRBJ2-1 TRBV29-1 CSPVGGTSGRLEQFF TGCAGCCCCGTTGGAGGGACTAGCGGGAGACTCGAGCAGTTCTTC
- few TRBJ1-6 TRBV4-2 CASSQDGRFGNSPLHF TGTGCCAGCAGCCAAGATGGGAGGTTCGGTAATTCACCCCTCCACTTT
- - TRBJ2-2 TRBV10-3 CAISESGVTTGELFF TGTGCCATCAGTGAGTCGGGGGTAACCACCGGGGAGCTGTTTTTT
TRBD2 - TRBJ2-7 TRBV29-1 CSVVFLAGISEQYF TGCAGCGTTGTGTTTCTAGCGGGAATCTCCGAGCAGTACTTC
- few TRBJ2-7 TRBV4-3 CASSQDQFEGLWDEQYF TGCGCCAGCAGCCAAGATCAATTTGAGGGTTTGTGGGACGAGCAGTACTTC
- few TRBJ2-1 TRBV6-2/TRBV6-3 CASRTRGHEQFF TGTGCCAGCAGAACCAGGGGACATGAGCAGTTCTTC
- - TRBJ2-7 TRBV25-1 CASSELGSPVGEQYF TGTGCCAGCAGTGAGTTAGGGAGCCCGGTCGGGGAGCAGTACTTC
TRBD2 - TRBJ2-5 TRBV27 CASSLYAGVGETQYF TGTGCCAGCAGTTTATACGCGGGAGTTGGAGAGACCCAGTACTTC
TRBD1 many TRBJ2-7 TRBV29-1 CSVRGTGLTYEQYF TGCAGCGTGAGGGGGACAGGACTTACCTACGAGCAGTACTTC
TRBD1 few TRBJ1-2 TRBV2 CASSHTWTGGAGYTF TGTGCCAGCAGCCATACCTGGACAGGGGGCGCTGGCTACACCTTC
- - TRBJ2-2 TRBV6-1 CASRFTVLTGELFF TGTGCCAGCAGATTTACCGTCCTCACCGGGGAGCTGTTTTTT
- few TRBJ2-3 TRBV28 CASSFPPADTQYF TGTGCCAGCAGTTTCCCCCCAGCAGATACGCAGTATTTT
TRBD2 - TRBJ2-2 TRBV12-3/TRBV12-4 CASGLLRGLAGGYTGELFF TGTGCCAGCGGACTTTTGCGGGGACTAGCGGGGGGGTACACCGGGGAGCTGTTTTTT
- many TRBJ1-1 TRBV7-9 CASSYPDGEAFF TGTGCCAGCAGCTACCCGGACGGTGAAGCTTTCTTT
- few TRBJ2-7 TRBV7-2 CASSLALGAYEQYF TGTGCCAGCAGCTTAGCGCTCGGAGCCTACGAGCAGTACTTC
TRBD2 - TRBJ2-1 TRBV5-6 CASSFSSGSRNEQFF TGTGCCAGCAGCTTCTCTAGCGGGAGTCGTAATGAGCAGTTCTTC
- - TRBJ2-1 TRBV20-1 CSARVPFSGRNEQFF TGCAGTGCTAGAGTCCCTTTTTCAGGGAGGAATGAGCAGTTCTTC
- many TRBJ1-1 TRBV7-9 CASSLGVSLPAFF TGTGCCAGCAGCTTAGGGGTTTCGCTTCCGGCTTTCTTT
- many TRBJ2-2 TRBV24-1 CATSDLGPRAGELFF TGTGCCACCAGTGATTTAGGGCCGAGGGCCGGGGAGCTGTTTTTT
- once TRBJ2-7 TRBV18 CASSSYGGLEPRGQYF TGTGCCAGCTCATCGTACGGCGGACTCGAACCTAGGGGGCAGTACTTC
- few TRBJ2-3 TRBV20-1 CSATRGIISTDTQYF TGCAGTGCTACGCGGGGTATCATTAGCACAGATACGCAGTATTTT
- many TRBJ2-7 TRBV27 CASSLRARGMDGSGQSYEQYF TGTGCCAGCAGTTTGAGAGCGAGGGGCATGGATGGATCTGGACAGTCCTACGAGCAGTACTTC
TRBD2 many TRBJ2-7 TRBV20-1 CSARPTSGDPYEQYF TGCAGTGCTAGACCGACTAGCGGGGATCCCTACGAGCAGTACTTC
- few TRBJ1-5 TRBV2 CASTRTVISNQPQHF TGTGCCAGCACCCGAACCGTAATTAGCAATCAGCCCCAGCATTTT
- - TRBJ1-1 TRBV28 CASSFRGKYTEAFF TGTGCCAGCAGTTTCCGGGGCAAATACACTGAAGCTTTCTTT
TRBD2 many TRBJ2-3 TRBV28 CASSPGLAEYTQYF TGTGCCAGCAGCCCCGGACTAGCGGAGTATACGCAGTATTTT
TRBD2 many TRBJ2-4 TRBV4-3 CASSQVLAGGQQLAKNIQYF TGCGCCAGCAGCCAAGTGCTAGCGGGAGGTCAACAACTAGCCAAAAACATTCAGTACTTC
- - TRBJ2-7 TRBV5-1 CASSLDPVSYEQYF TGCGCCAGCAGCTTGGACCCGGTCTCCTACGAGCAGTACTTC
- - TRBJ2-2 TRBV5-5 CASSYLWGSLANTGELFF TGTGCCAGCAGCTACCTTTGGGGGTCGCTGGCGAACACCGGGGAGCTGTTTTTT
- few TRBJ1-2 TRBV25-1 CASSDVSLNGYTF TGTGCCAGCAGTGACGTTTCCCTAAATGGCTACACCTTC
TRBD2 many TRBJ2-7 TRBV12-3/TRBV12-4 CASSLITSREDCEQYF TGTGCCAGCAGTCTTATAACTTCGCGGGAGGATTGCGAGCAGTACTTC
- - TRBJ1-1 TRBV3-1 CASSQEGGTEAFF TGTGCCAGCAGCCAAGAAGGCGGGACTGAAGCTTTCTTT
TRBD1 many TRBJ1-1 TRBV7-9 CASSRSTGDTEAFF TGTGCCAGCAGCAGATCGACAGGGGACACTGAAGCTTTCTTT
TRBD1 - TRBJ1-2 TRBV12-3/TRBV12-4 CASSSPWGQGAHGYTF TGTGCCAGCAGTTCCCCGTGGGGACAGGGGGCACATGGCTACACCTTC
TRBD2 few TRBJ2-3 TRBV27 CASSLLPSGRAEDTQYF TGTGCCAGCAGTTTATTGCCTAGCGGGAGGGCCGAAGATACGCAGTATTTT
- - TRBJ2-4 TRBV2 CASRSQGGGQQNIQYF TGTGCCAGCAGGAGCCAGGGGGGGGGCCAGCAGAACATTCAGTACTTC
- - TRBJ2-7 TRBV2 CASSVVSYEQYF TGTGCCAGCAGTGTCGTCTCCTACGAGCAGTACTTC
TRBD2 - TRBJ2-3 TRBV6-5 CASSSGLAGGLVQYF TGTGCCAGCAGTTCTGGGCTAGCGGGGGGGCTGGTGCAGTATTTT
TRBD2 - TRBJ2-3 TRBV6-2/TRBV6-3 CASSYKASGRITDTQYF TGTGCCAGCAGTTACAAGGCTAGCGGGAGGATTACAGATACGCAGTATTTT
TRBD1 - TRBJ2-7 TRBV10-3 CAISGTGFSYEQYF TGTGCCATCAGTGGGACAGGATTCTCCTACGAGCAGTACTTC
- - TRBJ1-1 TRBV7-2 CASSLLGTSNTEAFF TGTGCCAGCAGCTTATTAGGCACATCGAACACTGAAGCTTTCTTT
- - TRBJ2-1 TRBV6-2/TRBV6-3 CASSSLGSTLREQFF TGTGCCAGCAGTTCTCTCGGGAGCACCTTGCGTGAGCAGTTCTTC
TRBD1 many TRBJ2-3 TRBV10-2 CASRGTGVAADTQYF TGCGCCAGCAGAGGGACAGGGGTGGCCGCAGATACGCAGTATTTT
- few TRBJ1-1 TRBV4-2 CASSQETLNRENTEAFF TGTGCCAGCAGCCAAGAAACTTTGAACAGGGAAAACACTGAAGCTTTCTTT
TRBD1 - TRBJ2-1 TRBV24-1 CATSDIGQGADEQFF TGTGCCACCAGTGATATAGGACAGGGGGCTGATGAGCAGTTCTTC
TRBD1 many TRBJ2-1 TRBV6-4 CASSRQGGNYNEQFF TGTGCCAGCAGCCGACAGGGGGGGAACTACAATGAGCAGTTCTTC
- - TRBJ2-3 TRBV6-1 CASSGAEGRGTDTQYF TGTGCCAGCAGTGGGGCAGAGGGCAGAGGCACAGATACGCAGTATTTT
TRBD1 many TRBJ2-3 TRBV20-1 CSASTGTGADTQYF TGCAGTGCTTCGACCGGGACAGGGGCAGATACGCAGTATTTT
TRBD1 many TRBJ1-1 TRBV6-1 CASNRQGLDTEAFF TGTGCCAGCAACAGACAGGGTTTGGACACTGAAGCTTTCTTT
TRBD2 - TRBJ2-3 TRBV6-2/TRBV6-3 CASSYGLADITDTQYF TGTGCCAGCAGTTATGGGCTAGCGGATATCACAGATACGCAGTATTTT
TRBD1 - TRBJ2-1 TRBV5-8 CASSKEVGTGANEQFF TGTGCCAGCAGCAAGGAGGTCGGGACAGGGGCTAATGAGCAGTTCTTC
- many TRBJ2-3 TRBV28 CASSQRGARTDTQYF TGTGCCAGCAGTCAACGGGGGGCCCGCACAGATACGCAGTATTTT
- - TRBJ2-7 TRBV28 CASSLGGWARGEQYF TGTGCCAGCAGTTTAGGGGGTTGGGCCCGAGGAGAGCAGTACTTC
- - TRBJ1-2 TRBV6-5 CASSYRADYGYTF TGTGCCAGCAGTTACCGGGCGGACTATGGCTACACCTTC
TRBD1 few TRBJ1-2 TRBV7-2 CASSLRPGQGHYGYTF TGTGCCAGCAGCTTACGCCCCGGACAGGGACACTATGGCTACACCTTC
- many TRBJ2-1 TRBV27 CASSLSSSNEQFF TGTGCCAGCAGTTTATCTTCTAGCAATGAGCAGTTCTTC